This is a list of T cell receptor beta chains from one sample in a study of blood T cell repertoires in COVID-19. TCRdb's copy holds only in-frame clones and misses some; the assay was immunoSEQ multiplex PCR. The sample includes fewer than 300,000 clones, approximately 91% seen only once; the top ten take 9% to 9.5%. Specimen: peripheral blood. These receptors all come from a man younger than 35 with active or convalescent COVID-19. CDR3s include the opening cysteine and the closing phenylalanine or tryptophan. A D gene is named only where the DNA matches it firmly. The listing skips clone size in some rows; elsewhere it reads once, few, many or a size class.

TRBD1,TRBV2,TRBJ2-1,-,TGTGCCAGCCAGGACAGGGGATATAGCAATGAGCAGTTCTTC,CASQDRGYSNEQFF
-,TRBV3-1/TRBV3-2,TRBJ1-1,-,TGTGCCAGCAGCCAGAGCGCGATTCGGCGAGCTTTCTTT,CASSQSAIRRAFF
TRBD2,TRBV6-2/TRBV6-3,TRBJ2-3,-,TGTGCCAGCAGCCTCTCACTAGCGGGGGGCACAGATACGCAGTATTTT,CASSLSLAGGTDTQYF
TRBD1,TRBV4-1,TRBJ2-3,-,TGCGCCAGCAGCCAAGTAGGGACAGAGGACACAGATACGCAGTATTTT,CASSQVGTEDTDTQYF
-,TRBV19,TRBJ2-3,-,TGTGCCAGTAGTATAGCGCCTCGGGGATCCTCAGCGCTGAGCACAGATACGCAGTATTTT,CASSIAPRGSSALSTDTQYF
TRBD1,TRBV12-3/TRBV12-4,TRBJ2-7,-,TGTGCCAGCAGCTACCGGGACAGGGTCGAGCAGTACTTC,CASSYRDRVEQYF
-,TRBV19,TRBJ2-1,-,TGTGCCAGTAGTCTGGACGGGGAGAGTTCCTACAATGAGCAGTTCTTC,CASSLDGESSYNEQFF
-,TRBV29-1,TRBJ1-1,-,TGCAGCGTGTCGATCCTAGGGGCGGACACTGAAGCTTTCTTT,CSVSILGADTEAFF
TRBD1,TRBV5-6,TRBJ1-5,-,TGTGCCAGCAGCTTGTCAGGACAGGACTTATATAGCAATCAGCCCCAGCATTTT,CASSLSGQDLYSNQPQHF
-,TRBV29-1,TRBJ1-1,-,TGCAGCGTTGGAGGCCCCGGTGGCACTGAAGCTTTCTTT,CSVGGPGGTEAFF
-,TRBV7-9,TRBJ2-7,few,TGTGCCAGCAGCCACCAGGGGGGCGAGCAGTACTTC,CASSHQGGEQYF
-,TRBV19,TRBJ2-5,-,TGTGCCAGTAGTATTGGCGACAAACAAGAGACCCAGTACTTC,CASSIGDKQETQYF
-,TRBV19,TRBJ2-2,-,TGTGCCAGTAGTATAGTCCCCCCGGGAGGGGAGCTGTTTTTT,CASSIVPPGGELFF
-,TRBV7-6,TRBJ2-5,-,TGTGCCAGCAGCCGGGGGACAGTCAAGGAAGAGACCCAGTACTTC,CASSRGTVKEETQYF
-,TRBV5-1,TRBJ2-7,-,TGCGCCACCAAAACCTCTGGAGGGACAGCCACCTACGAGCAGTACTTC,CATKTSGGTATYEQYF
TRBD2,TRBV29-1,TRBJ2-7,-,TGCAGCGTTGAGTCTAGCGGACACTACGAGCAGTACTTC,CSVESSGHYEQYF
TRBD2,TRBV9,TRBJ2-3,-,TGTGCCAGCAGCGGACTAGCGGGGACAGATACGCAGTATTTT,CASSGLAGTDTQYF
-,TRBV9,TRBJ2-2,-,TGTGCCAATGCCAGGACTCACACCGGGGAGCTGTTTTTT,CANARTHTGELFF
TRBD1,TRBV27,TRBJ1-2,-,TGTGCCAGCAGTTTATATCAGGGGGCGAACTATGGCTACACCTTC,CASSLYQGANYGYTF
TRBD1,TRBV27,TRBJ2-5,-,TGTGCCAGCAGTCCTGGGACAGGTGGTGGGACCCAGTACTTC,CASSPGTGGGTQYF
TRBD1,TRBV27,TRBJ2-5,-,TGTGCCAGCAGGGGACAGGTCCAAGAGACCCAGTACTTC,CASRGQVQETQYF
-,TRBV14,TRBJ1-3,-,TGTGCCAGCAGCCCGGGTCGCTCTGGAAACACCATATATTTT,CASSPGRSGNTIYF
-,TRBV3-1/TRBV3-2,TRBJ2-7,-,TGTGCCAGCAGCACGGTCCTTCGCCAGGGGACGTTTGGCGAGCAGTACTTC,CASSTVLRQGTFGEQYF
-,TRBV10-3,TRBJ1-1,-,TGTGCCATCAGTGAGAATAGCGAACGGGCTGAAGCTTTCTTT,CAISENSERAEAFF
-,TRBV19,TRBJ1-5,-,TGTGCCAGTAGTATGGGCCAACCAATTTTTAGCAATCAGCCCCAGCATTTT,CASSMGQPIFSNQPQHF
-,TRBV12-3/TRBV12-4,TRBJ2-5,-,TGTGCCAGTCGGGGTTTGCAAGAGACCCAGTACTTC,CASRGLQETQYF
TRBD2,TRBV7-9,TRBJ2-3,-,TGTGCCAGCAGCCCAGGGATGACGGGGGGGCCAGATACGCAGTATTTT,CASSPGMTGGPDTQYF
-,TRBV6-5,TRBJ1-1,once,TGTGCCAGCAGCAACGGGGTACTGAACACTGAAGCTTTCTTT,CASSNGVLNTEAFF
-,TRBV7-9,TRBJ1-1,-,TGTGCCAGCAGCCCCCACGGCACTGAAGCTTTCTTT,CASSPHGTEAFF
TRBD1,TRBV11-2,TRBJ1-2,-,TGTGCCAGCAGCTTATCCGGGACAGCGAACTATGGCTACACCTTC,CASSLSGTANYGYTF
-,TRBV19,TRBJ1-1,-,TGTGCCAGTAGTATAGCCGAGTTGGGCAAAGCTTTCTTT,CASSIAELGKAFF
TRBD1,TRBV6-5,TRBJ1-4,few,TGTGCCAGCAAAGAACAGGGGTCAGAAAAACTGTTTTTT,CASKEQGSEKLFF
TRBD2,TRBV7-6,TRBJ2-1,-,TGTGCCAGCAGCTTACCCAGCGGGGGAGGCTACAATGAGCAGTTCTTC,CASSLPSGGGYNEQFF
TRBD1,TRBV6-1,TRBJ1-2,-,TGTGCCAGCAGTGACCTCCATATGACAGGGATCTATGGCTACACCTTC,CASSDLHMTGIYGYTF
-,TRBV7-4,TRBJ1-2,-,TGTGCCAGCAGCAAGAGACGGGGAGCTAACTATGGCTACACCTTC,CASSKRRGANYGYTF
-,TRBV5-1,TRBJ1-4,-,TGCGCCAGCAGCTTGGGGTCCGGGTCCAATGAAAAACTGTTTTTT,CASSLGSGSNEKLFF
TRBD1,TRBV19,TRBJ1-2,-,TGTGCCAGCTGGGGGACAGGCGCTCTCTATGGCTACACCTTC,CASWGTGALYGYTF
TRBD2,TRBV11-2,TRBJ2-5,-,TGTGCCAGCAGCTCGACTAGCGGGGGCGCCGGGGGGACCCAGTACTTC,CASSSTSGGAGGTQYF